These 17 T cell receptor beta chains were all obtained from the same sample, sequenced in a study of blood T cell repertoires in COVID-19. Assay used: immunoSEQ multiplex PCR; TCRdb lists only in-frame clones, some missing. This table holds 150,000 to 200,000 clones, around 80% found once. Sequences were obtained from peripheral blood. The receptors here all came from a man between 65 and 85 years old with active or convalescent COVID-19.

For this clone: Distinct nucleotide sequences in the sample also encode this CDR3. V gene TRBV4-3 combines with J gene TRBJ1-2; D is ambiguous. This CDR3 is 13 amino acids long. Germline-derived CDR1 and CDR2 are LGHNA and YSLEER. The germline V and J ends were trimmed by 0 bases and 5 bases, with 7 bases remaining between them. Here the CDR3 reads CASSQDGGYGYTF. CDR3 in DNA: TGCGCCAGCAGCCAAGATGGAGGGTATGGCTACACCTTC.

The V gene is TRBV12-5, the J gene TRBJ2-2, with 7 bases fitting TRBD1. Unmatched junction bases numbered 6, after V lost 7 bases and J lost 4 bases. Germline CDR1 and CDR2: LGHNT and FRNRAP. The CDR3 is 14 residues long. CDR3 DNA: TGTGCTAGTGACCGGACAGGAATCACCGGGGAGCTGTTTTTT. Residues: CASDRTGITGELFF.

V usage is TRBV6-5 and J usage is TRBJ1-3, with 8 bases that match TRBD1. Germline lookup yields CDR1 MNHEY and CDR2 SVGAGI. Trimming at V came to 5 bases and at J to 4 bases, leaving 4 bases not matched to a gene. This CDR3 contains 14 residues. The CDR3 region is CASSRQGLGNTIYF. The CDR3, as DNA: TGTGCCAGCAGTCGACAGGGGCTGGGAAACACCATATATTTT.

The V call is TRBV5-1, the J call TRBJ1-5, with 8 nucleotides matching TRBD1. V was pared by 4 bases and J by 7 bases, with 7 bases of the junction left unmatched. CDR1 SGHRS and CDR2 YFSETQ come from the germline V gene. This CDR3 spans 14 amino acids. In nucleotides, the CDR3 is TGCGCCAGCAGCGCCTCAGGGGGCCAGCAGCCCCAGCATTTT. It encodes CASSASGGQQPQHF.

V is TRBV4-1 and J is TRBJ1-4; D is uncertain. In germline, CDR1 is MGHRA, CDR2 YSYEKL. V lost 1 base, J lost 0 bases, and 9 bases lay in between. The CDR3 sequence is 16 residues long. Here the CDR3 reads CASSQGRTATNEKLFF. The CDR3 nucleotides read TGCGCCAGCAGCCAAGGGAGGACCGCAACTAATGAAAAACTGTTTTTT.

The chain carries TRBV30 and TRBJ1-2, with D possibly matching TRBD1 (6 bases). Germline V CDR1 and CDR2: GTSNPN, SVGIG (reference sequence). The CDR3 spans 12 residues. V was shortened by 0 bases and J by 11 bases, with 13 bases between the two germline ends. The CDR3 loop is CAWSVQGMRYTF. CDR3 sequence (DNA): TGTGCCTGGAGTGTTCAGGGGATGCGGTACACCTTC. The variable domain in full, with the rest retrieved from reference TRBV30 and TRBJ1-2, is SQTIHQWPATLVQPVGSPLSLECTVEGTSNPNLYWYRQAAGRGLQLLFYSVGIGQISSEVPQNLSASRPQDRQFILSSKKLLLSDSGFYLCAWSVQGMRYTFGSGTRLTVV.

Here the CDR3 reads CASSLSHSGQYEQYF. The CDR3 bases are TGTGCCAGCAGTTTATCGCACAGTGGGCAATACGAGCAGTACTTC. The V call is TRBV27, the J call TRBJ2-7; no reliable D call. CDR3 size: 15 residues. V was trimmed by 0 bases and J by 4 bases, leaving 13 bases between them. The germline gives CDR1 MNHEY, CDR2 SMNVEV (reference sequence).

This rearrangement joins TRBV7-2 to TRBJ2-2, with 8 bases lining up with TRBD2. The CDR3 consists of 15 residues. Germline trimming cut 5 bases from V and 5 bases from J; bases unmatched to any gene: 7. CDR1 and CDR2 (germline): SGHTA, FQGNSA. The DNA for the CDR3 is TGTGCCAGCAGCAGCCCCTTAGCGGGGACCGGGGAGCTGTTTTTT. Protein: CASSSPLAGTGELFF.

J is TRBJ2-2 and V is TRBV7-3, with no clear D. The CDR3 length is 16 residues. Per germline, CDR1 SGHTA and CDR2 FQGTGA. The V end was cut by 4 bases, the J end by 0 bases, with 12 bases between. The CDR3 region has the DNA TGTGCCAGCAGCTCGGAGCCCCAATCGAACACCGGGGAGCTGTTTTTT. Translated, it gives CASSSEPQSNTGELFF.

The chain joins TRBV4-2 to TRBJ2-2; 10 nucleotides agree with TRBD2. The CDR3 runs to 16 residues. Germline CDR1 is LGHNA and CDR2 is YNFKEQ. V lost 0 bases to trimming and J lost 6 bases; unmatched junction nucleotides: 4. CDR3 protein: CASSQEASGGSGELFF. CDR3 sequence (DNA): TGTGCCAGCAGCCAAGAGGCTAGCGGGGGATCCGGGGAGCTGTTTTTT.

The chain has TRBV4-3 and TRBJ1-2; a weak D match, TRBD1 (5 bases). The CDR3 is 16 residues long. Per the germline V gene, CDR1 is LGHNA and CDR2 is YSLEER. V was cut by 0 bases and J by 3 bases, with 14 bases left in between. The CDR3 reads CASSQDRQGYHYGYTF. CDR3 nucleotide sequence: TGCGCCAGCAGCCAAGATCGCCAGGGTTATCACTATGGCTACACCTTC.

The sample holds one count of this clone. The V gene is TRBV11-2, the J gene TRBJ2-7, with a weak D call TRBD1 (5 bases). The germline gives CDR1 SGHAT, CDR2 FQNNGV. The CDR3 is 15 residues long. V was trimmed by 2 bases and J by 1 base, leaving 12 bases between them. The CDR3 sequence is CASSLMQGLSYEQYF. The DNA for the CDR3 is TGTGCCAGCAGCTTAATGCAGGGTCTATCCTACGAGCAGTACTTC.

The CDR3 reads CASSPSTLNTEAFF. As DNA, the CDR3 is TGTGCCAGCTCACCATCGACACTGAACACTGAAGCTTTCTTT. The chain carries TRBV18 and TRBJ1-1; D unresolved. Germline assignment: CDR1 KGHSH and CDR2 LQKENI. CDR3 length equals 14 residues. Trimming cost V 2 bases and J 0 bases, with 7 bases left between them. Based on the CDR3 plus reference TRBV18 and TRBJ1-1, the full variable domain is NAGVMQNPRHLVRRRGQEARLRCSPMKGHSHVYWYRQLPEEGLKFMVYLQKENIIDESGMPKERFSAEFPKEGPSILRIQQVVRGDSAAYFCASSPSTLNTEAFFGQGTRLTVV.

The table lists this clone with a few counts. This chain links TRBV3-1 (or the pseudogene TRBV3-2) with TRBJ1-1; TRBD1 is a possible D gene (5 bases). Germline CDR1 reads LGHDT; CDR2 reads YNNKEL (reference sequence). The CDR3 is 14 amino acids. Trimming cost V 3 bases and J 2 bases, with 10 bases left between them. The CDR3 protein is CASSHTDRNTEAFF. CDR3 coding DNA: TGTGCCAGCAGCCACACAGACAGAAACACTGAAGCTTTCTTT.

In nucleotides, the CDR3 is TGTGCCAGCAGTTGGCGGGACAGGGAAACTGAAGCTTTCTTT. Translated, it gives CASSWRDRETEAFF. V and J are TRBV6-5 and TRBJ1-1, with 9 nucleotides matching TRBD1. Germline V gene sequence: CDR1 MNHEY, CDR2 SVGAGI. V gave up 4 bases and J gave up 5 bases; unmatched junction bases: 5. CDR3 length: 14 residues.

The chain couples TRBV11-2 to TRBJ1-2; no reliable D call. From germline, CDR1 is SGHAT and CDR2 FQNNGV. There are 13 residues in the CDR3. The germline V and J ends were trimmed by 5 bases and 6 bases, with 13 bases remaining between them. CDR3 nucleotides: TGTGCCAGCAGCCTTCGCGAGGCCGATGGCTACACCTTC. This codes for CASSLREADGYTF. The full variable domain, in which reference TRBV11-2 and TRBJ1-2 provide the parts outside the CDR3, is EAGVAQSPRYKIIEKRQSVAFWCNPISGHATLYWYQQILGQGPKLLIQFQNNGVVDDSQLPKDRFSAERLKGVDSTLKIQPAKLEDSAVYLCASSLREADGYTFGSGTRLTVV.

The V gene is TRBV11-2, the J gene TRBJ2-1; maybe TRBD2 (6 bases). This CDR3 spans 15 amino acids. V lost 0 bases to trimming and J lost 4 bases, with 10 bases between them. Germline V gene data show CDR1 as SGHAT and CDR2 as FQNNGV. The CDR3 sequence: CASSLDAAGYNEQFF. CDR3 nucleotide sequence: TGTGCCAGCAGCTTAGATGCCGCGGGGTACAATGAGCAGTTCTTC. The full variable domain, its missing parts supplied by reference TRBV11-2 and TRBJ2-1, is EAGVAQSPRYKIIEKRQSVAFWCNPISGHATLYWYQQILGQGPKLLIQFQNNGVVDDSQLPKDRFSAERLKGVDSTLKIQPAKLEDSAVYLCASSLDAAGYNEQFFGPGTRLTVL.